The sequence of this T cell receptor (beta chain) was determined in a study of cytomegalovirus exposure and HLA in healthy donors (dated by TCRdb to the late 2010s). Describing the broader study: An earlier analysis of fewer than 750 of the donors reported about 300 Gb of sequence data and about 120 million unique TCR beta sequences obtained from about 170 million T cells. Among about 360 genotyped donors of the cohort, an average of approximately 250,000 unique TCR beta nucleotide sequences were sequenced per donor, about a sixth of them non-productive. To decide whether each TCR beta V gene segment behaved as functional or pseudogenic, an earlier analysis of some 540 of the donors relied on high-throughput TCR beta sequencing. Among the 398 genotyped donors, around 81% belonged to the genetic ancestry cluster associated with self-reported Caucasian donors. Donor age, sex, ethnicity and CMV serostatus were compiled together with the repertoire data. Typing coverage differed by locus: A, B, C, DRB1 and DQB1 were typed in roughly 620-630 donors, DQA1 in about 560, DPA1 in around 580, and DPB1 in approximately 450. Using immunosequencing, the study profiled T cell repertoires from around 670 subjects and related those repertoires to cytomegalovirus serostatus. In the later analysis, no new phenotypic data were used to find candidate immune exposures; instead, reliance was placed on TCR beta sequences and their occurrence across donors. All discovery cohort repertoires had been generated on a single sequencing platform. HLA typing included class I and class II loci at four-digit resolution. Roughly 310 gigabases of sequencing data and tens of millions of unique TCR sequences were included in an early release covering several hundred HLA-typed donors. The study aimed to test whether signatures of past pathogen exposure could be identified by cataloging public T cell receptors. High-throughput TCR immunosequencing, statistical association of individual TCRs with disease status, and machine learning were combined to predict cytomegalovirus infection status. Along with the approximately 670-subject first cohort, a separate validation cohort of over a hundred different subjects was used. Five DR-DQ haplotypes were treated as single units for association and clustering because of strong linkage in the cohort. A later genetic analysis took genome-wide SNP genotypes for about 60% of the roughly 670 donors and used that subset as a discovery cohort. A later analysis re-examined previously published TCR beta repertoires from around 670 donors and added high-resolution HLA genotyping to investigate patterns of TCR occurrence. The investigation overall reported the following: An earlier analysis of approximately 500 of the donors showed that most TCR beta V segments appeared in productive rearrangements either about 87% or about 30% of the time, which broadly matched IMGT annotations. Because the 87-base-pair reads could not distinguish some IMGT-functional V segments, including TRBV6-2 and TRBV6-3, those segments were excluded. A total of 164 TCR beta chains were listed by the study as associated with cytomegalovirus. Because some donors lacked HLA typing at each locus, the association tests relied only on the typed subset. A further reported finding was that TCR beta sequences accurately predicted the HLA-A and HLA-B alleles for most subjects in the first cohort. Linkage disequilibrium might explain the correlated functional status among segregating V segments, but an unknown experimental factor could not be ruled out. A few of the identified cytomegalovirus-associated TCR beta chains were confirmed in vitro to be specific for cytomegalovirus antigens. Roughly 17 rarely observed V segments, including chromosome 9 orphons, were excluded from the earlier analysis of approximately 600 of the donors because counts were too low. The sequencing pipeline was judged likely to have produced a cluster of highly shared sequence variants as a technical artifact. Across donors, most TCR sequences were observed very rarely, whereas some public TCRs were present in many individuals. A later analysis reported that several top co-occurrence clusters appeared linked to parvovirus B19, influenza, CMV and Epstein-Barr virus. In both the original and validation cohorts, the classifier was reported to diagnose cytomegalovirus status with high specificity and sensitivity. In a later analysis, most CMV-associated TCR beta chains were found to appear HLA-restricted, with HLA associations seemingly driven largely by CMV exposure. In a later genetic analysis, a missense DCLRE1C variant was associated with V-gene and J-gene trimming of TCR beta chains, and the association was replicated in an independent cohort. In a later analysis, some 17,000 TCR beta sequences were associated with specific HLA alleles at a false discovery rate of 0.05. Compared with the roughly 710-donor mean, donors in an Asian-associated ancestry cluster had fewer N-insertions in productive TCRs, according to a later genetic analysis. Immune exposure information for the cohort was limited to CMV serostatus. It was suggested by the authors that the approach could potentially be generalized to other disease states and immunological phenotypes. In a later analysis, HLA-associated TCR beta chains showed more clonal expansion and lower generation probabilities than non-associated chains that were equally common. In a later analysis, TCR association rates were found to vary across HLA loci, with the most associated TCRs seen for DRB1 alleles and the fewest for HLA-C alleles. When HLA alleles, especially DR and DQ, strongly co-occurred, attributing TCR associations to individual alleles was difficult. Sequencing depth was assumed to be roughly uniform across donors in the presence/absence analyses, though that assumption may not hold. In this cohort, only TCR beta chains were sequenced, and detectable features were limited by the absence of alpha or paired-chain data.

Of note for this clone: The antigen it binds to is not known.

The library was built by means of the immunoSEQ multiplex PCR assay. A mixture of 60 forward primers for TCR Vbeta segments and 13 reverse primers for TCR Jbeta segments was used in the multiplex PCR. The CDR3 region of rearranged TCR beta genes was amplified from genomic DNA with a multiplex PCR assay. The amplified TCR beta libraries were sequenced on the Illumina HiSeq System as 87-base-pair reads. The original pipeline was this. A later analysis tallied tens of millions of unique TCR beta chains across the 550 to 850 repertoires, and some 10 million of those chains were shared by two or more donors. A nearest-neighbor algorithm error-corrected the raw reads and collapsed the reads into unique sequences, merging closely related sequences to remove PCR and sequencing errors. CDR3 sequences were aligned to IMGT reference sequences to assign V, D and J gene segments. Each retained sequence needed at least a six-nucleotide match to both a V gene segment and a J gene segment. Rearrangements were classified as productive when the CDR3 lacked stop codons and remained in frame with V and J, and all other rearrangements were classified as non-productive. CDR3 was defined according to IMGT convention as the region running from the second conserved V-encoded cysteine to the conserved J-encoded phenylalanine. The earlier analysis of some 580 of the donors excluded any sequence lacking an unambiguous match to a single V gene segment. In an earlier analysis of 587 of the donors, a V segment was called functional when productive rearrangements were above 56.7%, and segregating when the standard deviation between donors exceeded 5%. A statistical classification framework was built to diagnose cytomegalovirus status from the catalog of TCR beta chain sequences. A later analysis assigned V and J genes by comparing TCR nucleotide sequences with IMGT/GENE-DB human TR gene sequences. A later analysis assigned CDR3 sequences and most-parsimonious VDJ recombination scenarios with the TCRdist pipeline. A later analysis defined each TCR beta chain by its CDR3 amino acid sequence plus V-gene family, and excluded reads lacking a unique V-gene family. In a later analysis, several hundred highly shared, low-generation-probability nucleotide sequences were removed to address suspected cross-contamination and a sequencing artifact. In a later analysis, a clonal expansion index was calculated for each public chain from normalized within-repertoire ranks of inferred template counts. In a later analysis, generation probabilities were computed with a VDJ recombination model fitted to out-of-frame rearrangements, and the resulting probabilities were checked against IGoR. Hypergeometric tests were used in a later analysis to score TCR-TCR, TCR-HLA and TCR-CMV co-occurrence, with a repertoire-size bias correction applied to the TCR pairs. In a later analysis, false discovery rates were estimated by permuting HLA or CMV assignments 20 times. In a later analysis, co-occurring TCRs were grouped using DBSCAN, and TCRdist sequence similarity was added for clustering within HLA-allele-positive subsets. Co-occurrence clustering excluded repertoires with fewer than 30,000 or more than 120,000 public chains, plus five with anomalous nucleotide sharing. TCRdb obtained this table from immuneACCESS and retained in-frame rearrangements with V and J assigned. These tables miss some clones; where compared with another copy, unresolved V genes account for less than half of the shortfall, and the remainder is unexplained. V, J and clone size reflect that table, while D and trimming were determined from the DNA. The sample's records list some 55,000 clones. The leading ten clones occupy roughly an eighth of the sample.

The cohort was made up of 666 healthy bone marrow donors. At the time of sampling, all cohort members were nominally healthy, though unrecorded immune exposures were likely present. The donor was CMV seropositive and belonged to the group of 270 or so seropositive cohort members. A peripheral blood sample was collected from each donor, and TCR beta sequencing was performed on peripheral blood mononuclear cells. Genomic DNA was extracted from the blood cell samples with the Qiagen DNeasy Blood Extraction Kit. At the junction V is shortened by 2 bases and J by 2 bases, with 13 bases in between. CDR1 and CDR2 are read off the germline V gene (reference sequence) as MNHEY and SMNVEV. Reading from cysteine to phenylalanine, the CDR3 counts 16 amino acids. Only CDR3 DNA remains: 48 bases, in frame from the first base.

This TCR derives from a man aged 18 to 30 in good health and CMV-seropositive. Material for sequencing was PBMCs. The chain uses TRBV27 and TRBJ1-5; the D gene is perhaps TRBD1, on 5 matching bases. Here the CDR3 is given as CASSLRGGIGNQPQHF. The DNA reads TGTGCCAGCAGTTTACGCGGGGGAATTGGCAATCAGCCCCAGCATTTT.